Listed below are T cell receptor beta chains from one sample, sequenced in a study of human T cells and chemical hapten exposure. TCRdb recomputed calls from the RACE reads with MiXCR, one row per CDR3 protein. Of over 80,000 distinct CDR3 sequences listed, roughly 10% were seen once; the top ten hold more than 0.85%. This sample comprised whole blood, obtained in connection with sensitization to the hapten diphenylcyclopropenone (DPC). The source of these receptors is a woman in her twenties or thirties with alopecia areata. Some clones in this sample may be carry-over from other donors' samples. Each CDR3 is given with its conserved first and last residue. The D gene is left open where the match is weak. Rows may omit the clone size; those that give it use once, few, many or a size class.

V	size	D	J	DNA	CDR3
TRBV15	many	-	TRBJ1-6	TGTGCCACCAGCAGGGACAGCAATAATTCACCCCTCCACTTT	CATSRDSNNSPLHF
TRBV20-1	few	-	TRBJ2-3	TGCAGCTCCCAGGGGGATACGCAGTATTTT	CSSQGDTQYF
TRBV14	few	TRBD2	TRBJ2-1	TGTGCCAGCAGCCCAAGGAGAGGTAGCGGGAGGGTCTATGAGCAGTTCTTC	CASSPRRGSGRVYEQFF
TRBV11-2	many	-	TRBJ2-3	TGTGCCAGCAGCCTAGATCGCGGGAGCACAGATACGCAGTATTTT	CASSLDRGSTDTQYF
TRBV11-2	few	-	TRBJ2-2	TGTGCCAGCAGCTGGGCGACTAGGGCGAACACCGGGGAGCTGTTTTTT	CASSWATRANTGELFF
TRBV28	-	-	TRBJ2-3	TGTGCCAGCAGTCCGACCCTCTGGGGCTCAAACCAGGGAGATACGCAGTATTTT	CASSPTLWGSNQGDTQYF
TRBV28	-	TRBD1	TRBJ2-5	TGTGCCAGCAGAATCGGACAGGGGGCGCCTGAGACCCAGTACTTC	CASRIGQGAPETQYF
TRBV11-2	few	-	TRBJ2-5	TGTGCCAGCAGCTCAGCGCCACAGGGACGGGAGACCCAGTACTTC	CASSSAPQGRETQYF
TRBV11-3	few	-	TRBJ1-4	TGTGCCAGCAGCCAAGACAGGTTTTTAAATGAAAAACTGTTTTTT	CASSQDRFLNEKLFF
TRBV6-1	many	TRBD2	TRBJ2-3	TGTGCCAGCAGTGGACTAGCGGGGGCAGATACGCAGTATTTT	CASSGLAGADTQYF
TRBV29-1	few	-	TRBJ2-3	TGCAGCGTTGACTCGGGGGTCGGTGATACGCAGTATTTT	CSVDSGVGDTQYF
TRBV10-3	many	-	TRBJ2-3	TGTGCCATCAGCCTACAGGGAAACACAGATACGCAGTATTTT	CAISLQGNTDTQYF
TRBV29-1	many	-	TRBJ2-2	TGCAGCGTTGTTTTTGGTGACGGCGGGGAGCTGTTTTTT	CSVVFGDGGELFF
TRBV7-7	-	-	TRBJ2-3	TGTGCTAGCAGCTTTCAACTCCTTGGCGGGACGCAGTATTTT	CASSFQLLGGTQYF
TRBV20-1	few	-	TRBJ2-4	TGCAGTGCTAGAGCTTCGACTGGAAAAGAAAACATTCAGTACTTC	CSARASTGKENIQYF
TRBV10-3	many	TRBD1	TRBJ2-1	TGTGCCATCAGGACCGGACAGGGGGCTGCAAATGAGCAGTTCTTC	CAIRTGQGAANEQFF
TRBV11-2	few	-	TRBJ1-2	TGTGCCAGCAGCTTAGGGCTTGATGGCTACACCTTC	CASSLGLDGYTF
TRBV19	-	-	TRBJ1-5	TGTGCCAGTAGTTCTCAAGTCCCCGGGTCTCAGCCCCAGCATTTT	CASSSQVPGSQPQHF
TRBV5-1	many	-	TRBJ1-1	TGCGCCAGCAGTACTCAGGTGAACACTGAAGCTTTCTTT	CASSTQVNTEAFF
TRBV14	-	-	TRBJ1-1	TGTGCCAGCAGCCCCGTCGGGCAGTTGAACACTGAAGCTTTCTTT	CASSPVGQLNTEAFF
TRBV7-2	many	-	TRBJ1-1	TGTGCCAGCAGCTTCCTCGAGGAGACTGAAGCTTTCTTT	CASSFLEETEAFF
TRBV2	few	TRBD2	TRBJ2-1	TGTGCCAGCAGTGAAACGGCGGGAGGATCGACTGAGCAGTTCTTC	CASSETAGGSTEQFF
TRBV12-3/TRBV12-4	many	-	TRBJ1-1	TGTGCCAGCAGTTCACAGGGATCCAACACTGAAGCTTTCTTT	CASSSQGSNTEAFF